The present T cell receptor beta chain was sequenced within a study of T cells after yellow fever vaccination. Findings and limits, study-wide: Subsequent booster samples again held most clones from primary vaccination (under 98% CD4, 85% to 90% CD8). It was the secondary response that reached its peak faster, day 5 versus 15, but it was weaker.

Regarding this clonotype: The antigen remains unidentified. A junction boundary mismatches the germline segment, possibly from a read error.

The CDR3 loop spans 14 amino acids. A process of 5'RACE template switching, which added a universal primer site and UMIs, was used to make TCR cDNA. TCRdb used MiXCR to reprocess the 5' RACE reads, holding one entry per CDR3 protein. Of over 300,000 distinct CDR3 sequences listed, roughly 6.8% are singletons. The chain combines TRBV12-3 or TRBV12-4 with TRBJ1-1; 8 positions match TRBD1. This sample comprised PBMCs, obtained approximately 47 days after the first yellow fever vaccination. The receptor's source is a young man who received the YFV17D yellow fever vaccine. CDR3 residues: CASSLRTGPTEASF. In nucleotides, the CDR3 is TGTGCCAGCAGTTTACGGACAGGGCCCACTGAAGCTTCCTTT.